The entry that follows covers one T cell receptor (beta chain) sequence. What it binds is unknown. The V end was cut by 2 bases, the J end by 9 bases, with 11 bases between. CDR1 and CDR2 from the germline V gene are MNHNS and SASEGT. The CDR3 spans 13 residues. This specimen comes from a study of OX40 agonist ivuxolimab in advanced cancers. The overall study: Patients took ivuxolimab, an agonistic anti-OX40 (CD134) antibody. Partial responses were recorded for three patients, including one with hepatocellular carcinoma and two with cutaneous melanoma.

Clones were read by immunoSEQ multiplex PCR, and TCRdb kept only the in-frame ones, dropping some. This table has tens of thousands of clones, about 90% appearing once. General study findings and limits: More expanded clones were seen, on average, in CD8+ T cells than in CD4+. Among the nonresponders, some also had low normalized T-cell clonal expansion.

This chain uses TRBV6-1 with TRBJ1-5, with D maybe TRBD1 (5 bases). This specimen consisted of CD4+ or CD8+ T cells sorted from blood, obtained in a trial of the OX40 agonist ivuxolimab. The sequence was collected from an adult with an advanced solid tumor such as melanoma, head and neck, liver or kidney cancer. CDR3 DNA sequence: TGTGCCAGCAGTGAACAAGGGCAGGGGCCCCAGCATTTT. Translating gives CASSEQGQGPQHF.